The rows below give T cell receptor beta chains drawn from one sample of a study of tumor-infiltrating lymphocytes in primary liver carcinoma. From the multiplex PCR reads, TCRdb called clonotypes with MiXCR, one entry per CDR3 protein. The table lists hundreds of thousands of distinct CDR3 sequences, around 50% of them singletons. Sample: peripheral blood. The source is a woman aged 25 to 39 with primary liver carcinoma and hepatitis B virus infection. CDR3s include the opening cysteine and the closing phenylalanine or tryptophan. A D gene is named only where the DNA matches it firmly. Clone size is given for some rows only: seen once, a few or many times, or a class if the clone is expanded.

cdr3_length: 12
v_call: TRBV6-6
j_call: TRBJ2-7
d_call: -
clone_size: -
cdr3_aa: CAGNDSPCEQYF
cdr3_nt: TGTGCCGGCAACGACTCGCCCTGCGAGCAGTACTTC

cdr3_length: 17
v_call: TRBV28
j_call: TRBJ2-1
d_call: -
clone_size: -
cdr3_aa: CASSFPRSRRLGNEQLF
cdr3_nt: TGTGCCAGCAGTTTCCCGCGATCCCGAAGGTTAGGTAATGAGCAGCTCTTC

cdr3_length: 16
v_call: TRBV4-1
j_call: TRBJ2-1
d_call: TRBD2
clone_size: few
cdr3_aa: CASSQSSGGSYNEQFF
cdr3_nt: TGCGCCAGCAGCCAATCTAGCGGGGGCTCCTACAATGAGCAGTTCTTC

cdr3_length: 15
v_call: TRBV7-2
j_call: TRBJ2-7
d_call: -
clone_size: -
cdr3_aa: CASSLNTGPSYELYF
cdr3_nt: TGTGCCAGCAGCTTAAACACAGGACCGTCCTACGAGCTGTACTTC

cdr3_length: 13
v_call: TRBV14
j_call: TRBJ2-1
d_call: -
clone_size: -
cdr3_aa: CASSPQLLARQFF
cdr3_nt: TGTGCCAGCAGCCCGCAACTACTAGCCCGGCAGTTCTTC

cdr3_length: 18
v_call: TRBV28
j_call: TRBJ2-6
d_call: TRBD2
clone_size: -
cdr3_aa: CVSSLLGLAGVGANVLTF
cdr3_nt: TGTGTCAGCAGTCTCCTCGGACTAGCGGGAGTTGGGGCCAACGTCCTGACTTTC

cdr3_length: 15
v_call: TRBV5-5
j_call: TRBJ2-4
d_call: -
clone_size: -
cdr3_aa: CASSYRAGTKNIQYF
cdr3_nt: TGTGCCAGCAGCTACAGGGCAGGCACCAAAAACATTCAGTACTTC

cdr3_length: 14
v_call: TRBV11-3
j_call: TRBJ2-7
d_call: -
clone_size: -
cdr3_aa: CVSSPNRVSCEQYF
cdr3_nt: TGTGTCAGCAGCCCTAACCGAGTCTCCTGCGAGCAGTACTTC

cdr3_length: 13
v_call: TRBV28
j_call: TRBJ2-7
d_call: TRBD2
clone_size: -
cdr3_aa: CVTLRAGGYEQYF
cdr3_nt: TGTGTCACCCTCCGGGCGGGAGGTTACGAGCAGTACTTC

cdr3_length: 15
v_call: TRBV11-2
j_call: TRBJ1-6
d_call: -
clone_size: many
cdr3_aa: CASSLVLGLNSPLHF
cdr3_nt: TGTGCCAGCAGCTTGGTTTTAGGGCTCAATTCACCCCTCCACTTT

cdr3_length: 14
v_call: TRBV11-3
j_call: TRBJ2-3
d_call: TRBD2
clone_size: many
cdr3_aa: CASSPRGTTDTQYF
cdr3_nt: TGTGCCAGCAGCCCGCGGGGGACCACAGATACGCAGTATTTT

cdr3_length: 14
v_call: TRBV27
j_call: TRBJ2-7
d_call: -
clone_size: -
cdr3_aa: CASSRGGGNYEQYF
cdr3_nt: TGTGCCAGCAGCCGGGGAGGCGGGAACTACGAGCAGTACTTC

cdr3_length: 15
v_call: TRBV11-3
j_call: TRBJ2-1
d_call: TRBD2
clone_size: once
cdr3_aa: CASARGLWHGGEQLF
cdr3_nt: TGTGCCAGCGCCCGGGGACTATGGCATGGGGGTGAGCAGCTCTTC

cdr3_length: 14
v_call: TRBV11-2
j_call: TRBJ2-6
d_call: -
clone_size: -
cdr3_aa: CANSLDRGTNVLTF
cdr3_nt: TGTGCCAACAGCTTAGATCGTGGGACCAACGTCCTGACTTTC

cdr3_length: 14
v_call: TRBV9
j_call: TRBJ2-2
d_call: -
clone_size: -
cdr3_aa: CASSVQVDTGELFF
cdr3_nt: TGTGCCAGCAGCGTGCAGGTAGACACCGGGGAGCTGTTTTTT

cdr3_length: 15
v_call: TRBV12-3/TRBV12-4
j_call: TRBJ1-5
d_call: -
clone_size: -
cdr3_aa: CASSYWCYSNQPQHF
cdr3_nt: TGTGCCAGCAGCTACTGGTGTTATAGCAATCAGCCCCAGCATTTT

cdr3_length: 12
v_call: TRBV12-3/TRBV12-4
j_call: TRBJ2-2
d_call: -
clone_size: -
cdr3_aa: CTSSSDTGELFF
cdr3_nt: TGTACCAGCAGTTCCGATACCGGGGAGCTGTTTTTT

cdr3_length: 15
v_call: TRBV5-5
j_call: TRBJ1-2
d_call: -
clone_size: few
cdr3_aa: CASSLNPSTIYGYTF
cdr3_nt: TGTGCCAGCAGCTTGAATCCCTCGACGATCTATGGCTACACCTTC

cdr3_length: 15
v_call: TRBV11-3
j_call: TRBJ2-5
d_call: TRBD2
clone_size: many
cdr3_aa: CASSLISGSKETQYF
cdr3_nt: TGTGCCAGCAGCTTGATTAGCGGGAGCAAAGAGACCCAGTACTTC

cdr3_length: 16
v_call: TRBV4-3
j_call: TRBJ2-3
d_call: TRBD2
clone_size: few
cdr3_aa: CASSQDAVAGPDTQYF
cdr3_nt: TGCGCCAGCAGCCAAGACGCGGTAGCGGGACCAGATACGCAGTATTTT

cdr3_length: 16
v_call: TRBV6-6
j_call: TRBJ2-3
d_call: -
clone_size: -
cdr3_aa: CARSETGTGYTDTQYF
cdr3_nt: TGTGCCCGCAGTGAAACCGGGACTGGATACACAGATACGCAGTATTTT

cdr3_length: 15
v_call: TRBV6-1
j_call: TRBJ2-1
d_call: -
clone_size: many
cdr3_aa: CASSGVGSSYNEQFF
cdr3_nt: TGTGCCAGCAGTGGGGTCGGGAGCTCCTACAATGAGCAGTTCTTC

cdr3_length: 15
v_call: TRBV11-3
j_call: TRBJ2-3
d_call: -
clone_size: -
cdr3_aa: CASSSGLGNTDTQYF
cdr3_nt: TGTGCCAGCAGCTCCGGATTAGGGAACACAGATACGCAGTATTTT

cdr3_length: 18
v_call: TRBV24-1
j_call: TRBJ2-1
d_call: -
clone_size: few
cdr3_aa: CATSEGQGAGLSYNEQFF
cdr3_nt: TGTGCCACCAGTGAGGGCCAAGGGGCAGGGCTCTCCTACAATGAGCAGTTCTTC

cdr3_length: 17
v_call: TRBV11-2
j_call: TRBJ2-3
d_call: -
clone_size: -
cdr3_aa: CASSRNSGGVGVDTEYF
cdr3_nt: TGTGCCAGCAGTCGCAATTCCGGAGGGGTTGGGGTGGATACAGAGTATTTT

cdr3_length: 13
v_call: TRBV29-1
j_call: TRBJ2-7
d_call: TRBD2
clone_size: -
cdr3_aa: CGVGLAADYEQYF
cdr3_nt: TGCGGCGTCGGACTAGCAGCTGACTACGAGCAGTACTTC

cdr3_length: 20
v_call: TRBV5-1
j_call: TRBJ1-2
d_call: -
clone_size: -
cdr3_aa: CASSLGLGPGEDPTNYGYTF
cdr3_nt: TGCGCCAGCAGCTTGGGTTTGGGGCCAGGGGAGGACCCAACTAACTATGGCTACACCTTC

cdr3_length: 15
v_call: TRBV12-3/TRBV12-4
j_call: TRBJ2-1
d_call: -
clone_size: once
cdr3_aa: CACLRTRGTHNEQFF
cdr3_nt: TGTGCCTGCCTCCGGACTAGGGGGACCCACAATGAGCAGTTCTTC

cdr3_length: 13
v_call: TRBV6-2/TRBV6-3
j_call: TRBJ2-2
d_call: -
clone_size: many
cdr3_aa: CASSLRETGELFF
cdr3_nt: TGTGCCAGCAGTTTGCGGGAAACCGGGGAGCTGTTTTTT

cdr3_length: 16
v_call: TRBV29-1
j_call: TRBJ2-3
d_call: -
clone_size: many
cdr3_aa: CSVETGVGGPSDTQYF
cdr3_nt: TGCAGCGTTGAAACAGGTGTTGGAGGGCCCTCAGATACGCAGTATTTT

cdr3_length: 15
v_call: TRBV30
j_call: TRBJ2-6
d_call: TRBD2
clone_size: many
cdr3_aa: CAWVAGWSGANVLTF
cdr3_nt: TGTGCCTGGGTAGCGGGTTGGTCTGGGGCCAACGTCCTGACTTTC

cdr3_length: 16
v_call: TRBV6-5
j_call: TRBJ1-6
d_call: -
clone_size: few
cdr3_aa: CASSYIQGSLVSPLHF
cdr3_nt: TGTGCCAGCAGTTACATACAGGGCTCCCTCGTTTCACCCCTCCACTTT

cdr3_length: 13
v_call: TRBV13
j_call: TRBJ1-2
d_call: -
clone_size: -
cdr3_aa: CASSRRARSGCTF
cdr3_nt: TGTGCCAGCAGCCGAAGGGCGAGGAGTGGCTGCACCTTC

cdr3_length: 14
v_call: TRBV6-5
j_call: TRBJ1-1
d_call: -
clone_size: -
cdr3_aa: CASSYKGGLTEAFF
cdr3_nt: TGTGCCAGCAGTTATAAAGGGGGGTTAACTGAAGCTTTCTTT

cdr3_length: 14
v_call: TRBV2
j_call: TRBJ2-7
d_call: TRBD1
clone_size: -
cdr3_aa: CAGSPGQAFYEQYF
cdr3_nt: TGTGCCGGCAGTCCGGGACAGGCCTTCTACGAGCAGTACTTC

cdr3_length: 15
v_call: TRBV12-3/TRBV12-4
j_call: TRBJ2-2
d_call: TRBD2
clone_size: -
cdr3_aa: CASSSGLAGTEELLF
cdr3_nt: TGTGCCAGCAGTTCAGGACTAGCGGGAACCGAGGAGCTGTTGTTT

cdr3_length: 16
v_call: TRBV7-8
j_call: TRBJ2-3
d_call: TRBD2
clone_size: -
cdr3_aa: CASSMGGSIATDTQYF
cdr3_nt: TGTGCCAGCAGCATGGGCGGGAGCATCGCAACAGATACGCAGTATTTT

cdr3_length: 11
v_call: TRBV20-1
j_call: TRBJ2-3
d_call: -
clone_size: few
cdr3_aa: CSAAEADTQYF
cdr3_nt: TGCAGTGCTGCGGAGGCAGATACGCAGTATTTT

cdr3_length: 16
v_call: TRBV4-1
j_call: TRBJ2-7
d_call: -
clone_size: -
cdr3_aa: CANSPEGWAVTYEQYF
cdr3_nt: TGCGCCAACAGCCCAGAGGGTTGGGCGGTTACCTACGAGCAGTACTTC

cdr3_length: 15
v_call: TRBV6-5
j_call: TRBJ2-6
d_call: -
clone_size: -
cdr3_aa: CASSYSYSGTTVLTF
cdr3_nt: TGTGCCAGCAGTTACTCTTATTCTGGGACCACCGTCCTGACTTTC

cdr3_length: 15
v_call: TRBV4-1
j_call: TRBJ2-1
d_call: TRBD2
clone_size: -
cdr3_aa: CASSREGLAGGPTFF
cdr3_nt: TGCGCCAGCAGCCGGGAGGGATTAGCGGGAGGGCCGACGTTCTTC

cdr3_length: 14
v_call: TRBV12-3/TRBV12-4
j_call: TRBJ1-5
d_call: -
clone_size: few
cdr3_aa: CASSLYRGDQPQHF
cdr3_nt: TGTGCCAGCAGTTTGTATAGGGGGGATCAGCCCCAGCATTTT

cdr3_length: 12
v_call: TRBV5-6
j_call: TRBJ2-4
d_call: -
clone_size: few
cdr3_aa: CASSLAENIQYF
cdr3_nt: TGTGCCAGCAGCTTGGCTGAAAACATTCAGTACTTC

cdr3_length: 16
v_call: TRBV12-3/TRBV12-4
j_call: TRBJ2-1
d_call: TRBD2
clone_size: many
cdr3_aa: CASSQRLAGSYNEQFF
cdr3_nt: TGTGCCAGCAGCCAAAGACTAGCGGGTTCCTACAATGAGCAGTTCTTC

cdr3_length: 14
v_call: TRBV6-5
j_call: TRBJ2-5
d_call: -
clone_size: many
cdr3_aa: CASSYSMGQETQYF
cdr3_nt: TGTGCCAGCAGTTACTCAATGGGGCAAGAGACCCAGTACTTC

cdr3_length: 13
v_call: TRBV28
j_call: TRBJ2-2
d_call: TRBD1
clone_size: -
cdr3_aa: CASWTGIAGELFF
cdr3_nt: TGTGCCAGTTGGACAGGGATCGCCGGGGAGCTGTTTTTT

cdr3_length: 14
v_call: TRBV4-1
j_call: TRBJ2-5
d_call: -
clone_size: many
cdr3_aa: CASPRGGRGETQYF
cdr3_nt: TGCGCCAGCCCGCGTGGGGGGCGCGGGGAGACCCAGTACTTC

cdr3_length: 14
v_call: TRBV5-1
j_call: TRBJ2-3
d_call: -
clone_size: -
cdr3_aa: CASSSEKSTDTQYF
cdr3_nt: TGCGCCAGCAGCTCGGAAAAAAGCACAGATACGCAGTATTTT

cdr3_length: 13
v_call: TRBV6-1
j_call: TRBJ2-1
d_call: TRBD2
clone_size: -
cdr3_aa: CASKAGGYNEQFF
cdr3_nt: TGTGCCAGCAAGGCGGGAGGGTACAATGAGCAGTTCTTC

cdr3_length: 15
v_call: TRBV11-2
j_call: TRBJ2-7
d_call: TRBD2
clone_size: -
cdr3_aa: CAISLGLGRSYEQYF
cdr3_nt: TGTGCCATCAGCTTAGGACTAGGACGGTCCTACGAGCAGTACTTC

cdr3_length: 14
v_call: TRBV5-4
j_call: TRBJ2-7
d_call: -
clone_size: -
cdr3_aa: CASSLGPGNYEQYF
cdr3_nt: TGTGCCAGCAGCTTGGGACCGGGGAATTACGAGCAGTACTTC

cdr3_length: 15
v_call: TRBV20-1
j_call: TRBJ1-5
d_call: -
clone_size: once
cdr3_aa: CSATPDSLKSQPQHF
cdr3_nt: TGCAGTGCTACCCCGGACAGCCTGAAGAGTCAGCCTCAGCATTTT

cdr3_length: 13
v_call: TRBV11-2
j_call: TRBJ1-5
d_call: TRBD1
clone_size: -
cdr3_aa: CTSSLTGGQPQHF
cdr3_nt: TGTACCAGCAGCCTGACAGGGGGTCAGCCCCAGCACTTT

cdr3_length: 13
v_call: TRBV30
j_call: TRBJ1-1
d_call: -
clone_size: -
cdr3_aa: CAWDLLMNTEAFF
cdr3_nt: TGTGCCTGGGATTTATTGATGAACACTGAAGCTTTCTTT

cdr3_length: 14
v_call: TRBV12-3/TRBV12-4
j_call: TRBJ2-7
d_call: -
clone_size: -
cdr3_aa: CARSAGTEGYEQYF
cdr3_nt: TGTGCCAGGAGCGCCGGGACCGAGGGGTACGAGCAGTACTTC